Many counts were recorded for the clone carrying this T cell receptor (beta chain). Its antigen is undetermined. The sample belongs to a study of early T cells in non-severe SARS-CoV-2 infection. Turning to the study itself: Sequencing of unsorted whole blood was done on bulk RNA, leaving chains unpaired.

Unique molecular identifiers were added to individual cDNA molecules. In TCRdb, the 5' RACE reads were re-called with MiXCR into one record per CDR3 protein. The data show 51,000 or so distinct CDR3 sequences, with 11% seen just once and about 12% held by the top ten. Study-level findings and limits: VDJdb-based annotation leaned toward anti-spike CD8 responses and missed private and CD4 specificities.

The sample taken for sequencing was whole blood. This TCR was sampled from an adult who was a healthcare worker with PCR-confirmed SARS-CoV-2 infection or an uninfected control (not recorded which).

CDR3 DNA: TGTGCCAGCAGTAGATCCGGGACAGGGTACGAGCAGTACTTC. Translated, it gives CASSRSGTGYEQYF. J is TRBJ2-7 and V is TRBV25-1, with 9 positions matching TRBD1. Trimming removed 5 bases from V and 4 bases from J; junction bases left unmatched: 6. The V gene's germline CDR1 is MGHDK and CDR2 SYGVNS. The CDR3 sequence is 14 residues long.